This T cell receptor beta chain was sequenced in a study of blood T cell repertoires in COVID-19. The length of the CDR3 is 11 residues. Trimming took off 3 bases at V and 6 bases at J, with 5 bases between the two ends. Germline-derived CDR1 and CDR2 are GTSNPN and SVGIG (reference sequence). Clones were sequenced by immunoSEQ multiplex PCR, and TCRdb holds only the in-frame ones, with some missing. The table lists roughly 65,000 clones, roughly three quarters of them singletons, with more than 15% in the top ten. This sequence originates from a man older than 75 with acute or convalescent COVID-19. V is TRBV30 and J is TRBJ1-4, with unresolved D. The sample was peripheral blood. The CDR3 region has the DNA TGTGCCTGGAGCGTTGATGAAAAACTGTTTTTT. It specifies CAWSVDEKLFF.